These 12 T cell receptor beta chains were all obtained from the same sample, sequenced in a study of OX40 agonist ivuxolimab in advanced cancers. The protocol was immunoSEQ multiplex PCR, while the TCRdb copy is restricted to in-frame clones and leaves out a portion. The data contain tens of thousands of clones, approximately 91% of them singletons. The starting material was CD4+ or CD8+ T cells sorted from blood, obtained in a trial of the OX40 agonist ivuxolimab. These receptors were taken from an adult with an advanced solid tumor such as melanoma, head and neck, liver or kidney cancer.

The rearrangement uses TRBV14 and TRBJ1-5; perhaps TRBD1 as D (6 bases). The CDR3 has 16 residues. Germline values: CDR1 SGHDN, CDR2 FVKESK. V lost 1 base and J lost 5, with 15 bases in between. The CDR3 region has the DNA TGTGCCAGCAGCCAAGTGGTCAGGGGAGGGGATCAGCCCCAGCATTTT. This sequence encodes CASSQVVRGGDQPQHF.

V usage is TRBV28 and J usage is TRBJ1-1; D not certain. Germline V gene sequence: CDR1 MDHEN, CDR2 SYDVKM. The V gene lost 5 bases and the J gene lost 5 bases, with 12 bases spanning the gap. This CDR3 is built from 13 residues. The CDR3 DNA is TGTGCCAGCAGTCGGGCGTCGGGGACTGAAGCTTTCTTT. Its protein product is CASSRASGTEAFF.

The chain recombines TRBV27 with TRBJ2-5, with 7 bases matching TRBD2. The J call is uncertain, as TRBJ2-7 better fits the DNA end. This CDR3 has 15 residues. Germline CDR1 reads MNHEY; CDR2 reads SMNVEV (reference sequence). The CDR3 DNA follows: TGTGCCAGCAGGCCAACCAATAGCGGGTCCTACGAGCAGTACTTC. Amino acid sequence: CASRPTNSGSYEQYF.

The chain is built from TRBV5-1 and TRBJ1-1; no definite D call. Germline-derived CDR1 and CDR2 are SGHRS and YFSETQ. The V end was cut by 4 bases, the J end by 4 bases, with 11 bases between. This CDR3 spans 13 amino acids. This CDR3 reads CASSQETTTEAFF. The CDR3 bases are TGCGCCAGCAGCCAGGAGACTACCACTGAAGCTTTCTTT.

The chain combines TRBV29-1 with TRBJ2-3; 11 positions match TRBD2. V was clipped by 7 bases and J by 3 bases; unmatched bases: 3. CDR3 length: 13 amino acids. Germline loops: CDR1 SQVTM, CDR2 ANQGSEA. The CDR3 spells CSGGTSGTDTQYF. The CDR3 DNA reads TGCAGCGGCGGGACTAGCGGAACAGATACGCAGTATTTT.

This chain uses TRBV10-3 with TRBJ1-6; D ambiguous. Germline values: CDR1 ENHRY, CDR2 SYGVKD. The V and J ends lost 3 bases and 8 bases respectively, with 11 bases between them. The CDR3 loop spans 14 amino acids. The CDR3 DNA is TGTGCCATCAGTGATTTGGGGAGGGATTCACCCCTCCACTTT. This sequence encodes CAISDLGRDSPLHF.

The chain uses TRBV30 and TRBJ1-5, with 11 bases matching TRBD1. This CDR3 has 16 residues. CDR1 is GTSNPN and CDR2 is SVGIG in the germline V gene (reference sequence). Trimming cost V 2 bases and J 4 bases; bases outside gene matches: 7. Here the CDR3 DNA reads TGTGCCTGGAGTCCGACCGGGACAGGGGGAAATCAGCCCCAGCATTTT. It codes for CAWSPTGTGGNQPQHF.

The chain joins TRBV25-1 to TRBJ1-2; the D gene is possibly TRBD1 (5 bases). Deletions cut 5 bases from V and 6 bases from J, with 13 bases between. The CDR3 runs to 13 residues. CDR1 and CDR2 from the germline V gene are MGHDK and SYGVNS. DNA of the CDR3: TGTGCCAGCAGTCCGGGGACCTTAGATGGCTACACCTTC. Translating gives CASSPGTLDGYTF.

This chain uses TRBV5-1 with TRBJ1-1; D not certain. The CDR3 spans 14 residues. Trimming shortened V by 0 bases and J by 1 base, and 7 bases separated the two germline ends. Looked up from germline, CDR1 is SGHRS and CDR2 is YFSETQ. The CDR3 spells CASSLVVENTEAFF. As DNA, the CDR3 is TGCGCCAGCAGCTTGGTGGTCGAGAACACTGAAGCTTTCTTT.

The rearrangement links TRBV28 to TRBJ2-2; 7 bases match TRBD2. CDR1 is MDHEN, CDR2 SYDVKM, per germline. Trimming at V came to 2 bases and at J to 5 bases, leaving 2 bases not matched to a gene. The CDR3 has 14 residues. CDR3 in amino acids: CASSLAGATGELFF. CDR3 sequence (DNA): TGTGCCAGCAGTTTAGCGGGAGCGACCGGGGAGCTGTTTTTT.

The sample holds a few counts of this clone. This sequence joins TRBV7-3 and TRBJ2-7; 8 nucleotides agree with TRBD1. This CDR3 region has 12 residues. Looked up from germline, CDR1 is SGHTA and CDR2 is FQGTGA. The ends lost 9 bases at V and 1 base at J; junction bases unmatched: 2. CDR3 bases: TGTGCCAGTACAGGGGGATCCTACGAGCAGTACTTC. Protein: CASTGGSYEQYF.

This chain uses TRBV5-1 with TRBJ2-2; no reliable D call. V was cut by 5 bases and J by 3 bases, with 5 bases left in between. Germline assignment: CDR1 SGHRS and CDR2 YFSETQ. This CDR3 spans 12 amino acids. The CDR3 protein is CASRFDTGELFF. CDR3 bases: TGCGCCAGCAGGTTCGACACCGGGGAGCTGTTTTTT.